The 7 T cell receptor beta chains below come from one sample, sequenced in a study of OX40 agonist ivuxolimab in advanced cancers. Sequencing was performed with immunoSEQ multiplex PCR; in TCRdb, only in-frame clones are kept and a portion is missing. The sample records about 80,000 clones, around 86% being singletons. Source: CD4+ or CD8+ T cells sorted from blood, taken in a trial of the OX40 agonist ivuxolimab. The source is an adult with an advanced solid tumor such as melanoma, head and neck, liver or kidney cancer.

This sequence joins TRBV11-2 and TRBJ1-1; no clear D gene. V lost 6 bases and J lost 1, with 3 bases in between. The CDR3 is 11 residues long. CDR1 and CDR2 from the germline V gene are SGHAT and FQNNGV. The CDR3 reads CASRKNTEAFF. The CDR3 DNA is TGTGCCAGCAGGAAGAACACTGAAGCTTTCTTT. Full variable domain (outside the CDR3, taken from reference TRBV11-2 and TRBJ1-1): EAGVAQSPRYKIIEKRQSVAFWCNPISGHATLYWYQQILGQGPKLLIQFQNNGVVDDSQLPKDRFSAERLKGVDSTLKIQPAKLEDSAVYLCASRKNTEAFFGQGTRLTVV.

The rearrangement links TRBV28 to TRBJ1-1; D may be TRBD1 (5 bases). CDR1 is MDHEN, CDR2 SYDVKM, per germline. V was pared by 6 bases and J by 7 bases, with 15 bases between. The CDR3 runs 13 residues. As DNA, the CDR3 is TGTGCCAGCAGCCCCGGGGGTCGGATTGAAGCTTTCTTT. Translated: CASSPGGRIEAFF.

This chain joins TRBV5-1 and TRBJ2-1; 10 positions agree with TRBD1. Germline values: CDR1 SGHRS, CDR2 YFSETQ. The CDR3 covers 14 residues. V shed 4 bases and J 9 bases; nucleotides not matched to a gene: 7. CDR3 region: CASSVGQGGTEQFF. In DNA form, the CDR3 reads TGCGCCAGCAGCGTAGGACAGGGGGGTACTGAGCAGTTCTTC.

The genes are TRBV28 and TRBJ2-7; maybe TRBD1 (6 bases). The germline CDR1 and CDR2 sequences are MDHEN and SYDVKM. V was shortened by 10 bases and J by 4 bases, with 17 bases between the two germline ends. CDR3 length: 13 residues. The chain's CDR3 is CAILRGSSYEQYF. Here the CDR3 DNA reads TGTGCCATTTTGAGGGGGTCGTCGTACGAGCAGTACTTC.

The gene calls are TRBV29-1 and TRBJ2-1; D unresolved. The CDR3 spans 10 residues. Trimming took 7 bases from V and 5 from J, leaving 6 bases between them. Germline values: CDR1 SQVTM, CDR2 ANQGSEA. The CDR3 loop is CSGQNNEQFF. In DNA, the CDR3 is TGCAGCGGGCAGAACAATGAGCAGTTCTTC.

V is TRBV5-1 and J is TRBJ2-1, with TRBD1 matching over 11 bases. Losses at the gene ends were 4 bases for V and 9 bases for J; bases not matched to a gene: 9. The CDR3 is 15 residues long. Per germline, CDR1 SGHRS and CDR2 YFSETQ. In DNA form, the CDR3 reads TGCGCCAGCAGCCTCAACCGGGACAGGGGGGCTGAGCAGTTCTTC. It codes for CASSLNRDRGAEQFF.

This chain uses TRBV5-1 with TRBJ1-1; D not resolved. V gave up 0 bases and J gave up 4 bases, with 4 bases separating them. The CDR3 contains 12 residues. In germline, CDR1 is SGHRS, CDR2 YFSETQ. The CDR3 DNA sequence: TGCGCCAGCAGCTTGGAGGGCACTGAAGCTTTCTTT. Translated, it gives CASSLEGTEAFF.